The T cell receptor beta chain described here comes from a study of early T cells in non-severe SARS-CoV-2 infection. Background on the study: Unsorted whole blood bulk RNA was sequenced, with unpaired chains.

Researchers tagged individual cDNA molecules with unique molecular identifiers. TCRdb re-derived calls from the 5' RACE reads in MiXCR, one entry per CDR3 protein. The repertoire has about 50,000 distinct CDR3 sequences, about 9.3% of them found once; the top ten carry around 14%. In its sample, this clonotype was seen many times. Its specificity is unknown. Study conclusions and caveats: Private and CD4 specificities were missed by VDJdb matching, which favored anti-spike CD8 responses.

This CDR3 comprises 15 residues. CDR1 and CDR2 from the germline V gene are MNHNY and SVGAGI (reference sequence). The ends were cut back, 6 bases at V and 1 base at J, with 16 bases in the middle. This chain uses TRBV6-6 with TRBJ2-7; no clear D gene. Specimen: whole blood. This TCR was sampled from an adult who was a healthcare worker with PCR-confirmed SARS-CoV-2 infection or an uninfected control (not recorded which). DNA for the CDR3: TGTGCCAGCAGCTCCAAACTAATGCTATCCTACGAGCAGTACTTC. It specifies CASSSKLMLSYEQYF.